The source of this TCR beta chain is a study of T cell responses to AZD1222 COVID-19 vaccine. The study, taken as a whole, reports: Only a handful of individuals given AZD1222 were seropositive at baseline. Targets within unmutated variant regions were reportedly found for nearly half of spike-specific TCRs. Once two AZD1222 doses were given, Spike-specific TCR breadth and depth went up. Mostly white British, mostly female donors; authors suggested clonal diversity may be underestimated.

The V gene lost 3 bases and the J gene lost 1 base, with 10 bases spanning the gap. The V gene's germline CDR1 is GTSNPN and CDR2 SVGIG (reference sequence). There are 15 residues in the CDR3. About this clone: Its antigen is undetermined.

Some clones are missing from TCRdb's copy, which holds only in-frame ones; the method was immunoSEQ multiplex PCR. Counted here are 150,000 to 200,000 clones, 92% occurring once; the ten biggest clones make up 1% to 1.5%. The V and J genes are TRBV30 and TRBJ2-6; D remains unclear. The receptor's source is an adult who received the AZD1222 COVID-19 vaccine. The specimen was peripheral blood, collected 28 days after the second AZD1222 dose. The CDR3 spells CAWRHYSSGANVLTF. The CDR3 region has the DNA TGTGCCTGGAGACACTACAGTTCTGGGGCCAACGTCCTGACTTTC.